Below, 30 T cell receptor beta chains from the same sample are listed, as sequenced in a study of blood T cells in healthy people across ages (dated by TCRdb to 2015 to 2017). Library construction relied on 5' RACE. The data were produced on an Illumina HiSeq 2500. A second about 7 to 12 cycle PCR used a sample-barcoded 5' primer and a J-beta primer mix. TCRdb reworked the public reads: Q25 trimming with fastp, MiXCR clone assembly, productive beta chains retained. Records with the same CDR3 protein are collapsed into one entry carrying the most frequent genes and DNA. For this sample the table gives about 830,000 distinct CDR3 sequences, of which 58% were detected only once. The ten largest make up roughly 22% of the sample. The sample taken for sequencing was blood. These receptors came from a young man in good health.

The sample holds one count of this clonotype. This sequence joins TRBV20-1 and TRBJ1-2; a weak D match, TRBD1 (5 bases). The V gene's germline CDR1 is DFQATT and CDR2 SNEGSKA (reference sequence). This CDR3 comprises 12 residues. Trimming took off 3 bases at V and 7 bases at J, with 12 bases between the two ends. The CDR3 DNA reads TGCAGTGCTAGGACCCAGGACACTGGCTACACCTTC. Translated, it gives CSARTQDTGYTF.

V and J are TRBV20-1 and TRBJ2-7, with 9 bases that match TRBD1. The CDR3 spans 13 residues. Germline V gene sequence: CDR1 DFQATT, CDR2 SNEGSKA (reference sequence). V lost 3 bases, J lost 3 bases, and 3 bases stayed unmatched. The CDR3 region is CSARDRGNYEQYF. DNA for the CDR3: TGCAGTGCTAGGGACAGGGGCAACTACGAGCAGTACTTC.

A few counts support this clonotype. The CDR3 loop reads CASSMGDRRYGYTF. CDR3 bases: TGTGCCAGCAGCATGGGCGACCGGCGCTATGGCTACACCTTC. The V gene is TRBV7-2, the J gene TRBJ1-2; D not certain. Germline-derived CDR1 and CDR2 are SGHTA and FQGNSA. The CDR3 has 14 residues. V lost 5 bases, J lost 4 bases, and 14 bases lay in between.

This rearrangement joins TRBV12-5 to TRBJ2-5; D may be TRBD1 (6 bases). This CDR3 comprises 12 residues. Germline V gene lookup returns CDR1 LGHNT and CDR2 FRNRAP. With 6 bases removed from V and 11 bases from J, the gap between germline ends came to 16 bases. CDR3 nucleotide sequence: TGTGCTAGTGGCTCAGGCGCGACAGGACAGTACTTC. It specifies CASGSGATGQYF.

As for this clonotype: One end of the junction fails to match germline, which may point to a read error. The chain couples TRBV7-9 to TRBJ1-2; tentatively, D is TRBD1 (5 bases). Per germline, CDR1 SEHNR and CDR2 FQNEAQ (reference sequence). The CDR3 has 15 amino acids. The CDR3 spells CASSRGETRDYGCTF. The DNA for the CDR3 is TGTGCCAGCAGCCGGGGGGAGACTAGGGACTATGGCTGCACCTTC.

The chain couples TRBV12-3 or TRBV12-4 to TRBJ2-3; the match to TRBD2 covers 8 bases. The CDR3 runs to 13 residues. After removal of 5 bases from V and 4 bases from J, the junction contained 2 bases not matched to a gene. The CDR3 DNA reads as TGTGCCAGCAGTAGAGCGGGGGCAGATACGCAGTATTTT. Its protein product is CASSRAGADTQYF.

The CDR3 DNA sequence: TGTGCCAGCAGCTTAGAGTTTTTTCTGTTGGAGCAGTTCTTC. It yields the protein CASSLEFFLLEQFF. J is TRBJ2-1 and V is TRBV11-2, with D unresolved. The CDR3 totals 14 residues. Deletions cut 0 bases from V and 10 bases from J, with 13 bases between. CDR1 and CDR2 (germline): SGHAT, FQNNGV.

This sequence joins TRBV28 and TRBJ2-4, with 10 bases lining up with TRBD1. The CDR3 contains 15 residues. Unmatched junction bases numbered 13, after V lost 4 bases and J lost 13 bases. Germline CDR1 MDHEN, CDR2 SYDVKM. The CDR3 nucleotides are TGTGCCAGCAGTTCCCCGACAGGGGGCTCGGGTGAGCAGTACTTC. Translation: CASSSPTGGSGEQYF.

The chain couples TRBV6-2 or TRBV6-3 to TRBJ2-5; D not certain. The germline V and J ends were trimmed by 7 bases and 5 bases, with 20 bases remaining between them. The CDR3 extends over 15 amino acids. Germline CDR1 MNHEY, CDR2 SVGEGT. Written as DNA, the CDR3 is TGTGCCAGCACCCATGGGGTGGCGTCGGACGAGACCCAGTACTTC. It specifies CASTHGVASDETQYF.

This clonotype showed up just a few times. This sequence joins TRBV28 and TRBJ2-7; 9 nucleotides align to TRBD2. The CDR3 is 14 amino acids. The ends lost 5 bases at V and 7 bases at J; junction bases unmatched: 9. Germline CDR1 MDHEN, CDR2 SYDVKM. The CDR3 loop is CASSPGLALREQYF. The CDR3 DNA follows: TGTGCCAGCAGTCCGGGACTAGCTCTAAGAGAGCAGTACTTC.

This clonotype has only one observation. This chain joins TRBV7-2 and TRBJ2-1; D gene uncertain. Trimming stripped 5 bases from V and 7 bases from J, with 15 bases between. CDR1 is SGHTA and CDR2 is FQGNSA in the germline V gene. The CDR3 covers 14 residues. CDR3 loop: CASSPFLWANEQFF. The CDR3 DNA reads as TGTGCCAGCAGCCCCTTTTTGTGGGCAAATGAGCAGTTCTTC.

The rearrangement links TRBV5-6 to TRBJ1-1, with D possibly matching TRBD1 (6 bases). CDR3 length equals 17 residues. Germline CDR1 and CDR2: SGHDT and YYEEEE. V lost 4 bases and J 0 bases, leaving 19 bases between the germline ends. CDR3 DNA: TGTGCCAGCAGCCGGACAGCCAGGGTTTTAATGAACACTGAAGCTTTCTTT. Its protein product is CASSRTARVLMNTEAFF. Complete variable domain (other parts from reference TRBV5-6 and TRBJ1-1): DAGVTQSPTHLIKTRGQQVTLRCSPKSGHDTVSWYQQALGQGPQFIFQYYEEEERQRGNFPDRFSGHQFPNYSSELNVNALLLGDSALYLCASSRTARVLMNTEAFFGQGTRLTVV.

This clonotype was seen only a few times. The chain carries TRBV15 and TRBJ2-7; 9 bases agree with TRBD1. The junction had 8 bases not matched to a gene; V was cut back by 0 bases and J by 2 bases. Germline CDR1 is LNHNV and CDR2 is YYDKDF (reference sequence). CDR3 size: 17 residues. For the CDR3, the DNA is TGTGCCACCAGCAGAGATGGCTCTCGGACAGGGGCCTACGAGCAGTACTTC. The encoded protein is CATSRDGSRTGAYEQYF.

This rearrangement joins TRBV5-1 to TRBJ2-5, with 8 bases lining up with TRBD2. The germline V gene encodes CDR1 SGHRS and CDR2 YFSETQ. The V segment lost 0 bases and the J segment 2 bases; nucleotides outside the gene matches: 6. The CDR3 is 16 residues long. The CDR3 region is CASSLDAAGAQETQYF. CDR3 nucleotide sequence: TGCGCCAGCAGCTTGGATGCAGCGGGAGCGCAAGAGACCCAGTACTTC.

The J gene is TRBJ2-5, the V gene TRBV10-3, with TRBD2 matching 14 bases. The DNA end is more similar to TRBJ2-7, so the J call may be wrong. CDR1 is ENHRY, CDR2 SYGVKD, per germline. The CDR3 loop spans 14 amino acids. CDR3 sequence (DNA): TGTGCCACCAACGGACTAGCGGGAGGTTACGAGCAGTACTTC. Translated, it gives CATNGLAGGYEQYF.

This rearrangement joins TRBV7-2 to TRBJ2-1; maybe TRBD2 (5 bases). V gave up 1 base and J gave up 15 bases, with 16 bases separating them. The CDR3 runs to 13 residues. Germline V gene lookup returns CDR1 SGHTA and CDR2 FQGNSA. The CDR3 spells CASSLVDGGSLFF. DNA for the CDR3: TGTGCCAGCAGCTTAGTGGACGGAGGAAGTCTGTTCTTC. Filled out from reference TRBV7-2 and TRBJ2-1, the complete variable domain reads GAGVSQSPSNKVTEKGKDVELRCDPISGHTALYWYRQSLGQGLEFLIYFQGNSAPDKSGLPSDRFSAERTGGSVSTLTIQRTQQEDSAVYLCASSLVDGGSLFFGPGTRLTVL.

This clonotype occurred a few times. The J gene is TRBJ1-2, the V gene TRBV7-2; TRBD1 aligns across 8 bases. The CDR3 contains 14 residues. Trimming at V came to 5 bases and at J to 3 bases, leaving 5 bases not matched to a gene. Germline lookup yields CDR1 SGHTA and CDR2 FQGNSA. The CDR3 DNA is TGTGCCAGCAGCCCCGGACAGGGAGACTATGGCTACACCTTC. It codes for CASSPGQGDYGYTF.

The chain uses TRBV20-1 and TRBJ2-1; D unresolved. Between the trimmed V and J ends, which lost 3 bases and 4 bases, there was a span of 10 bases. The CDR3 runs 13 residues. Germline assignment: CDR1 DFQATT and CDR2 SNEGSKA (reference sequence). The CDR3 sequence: CSASQDGYNEQFF. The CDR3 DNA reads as TGCAGTGCTAGTCAAGACGGGTACAATGAGCAGTTCTTC.

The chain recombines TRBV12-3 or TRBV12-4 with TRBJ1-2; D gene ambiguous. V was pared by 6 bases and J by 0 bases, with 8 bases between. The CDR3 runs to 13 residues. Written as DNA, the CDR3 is TGTGCCAGCAGCCTAAAAGCTAACTATGGCTACACCTTC. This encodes CASSLKANYGYTF.

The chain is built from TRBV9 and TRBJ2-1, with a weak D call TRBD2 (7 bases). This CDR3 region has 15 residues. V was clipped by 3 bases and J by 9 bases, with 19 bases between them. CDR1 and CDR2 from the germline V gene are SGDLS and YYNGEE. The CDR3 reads CASSARLGGQGEQFF. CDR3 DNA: TGTGCCAGCAGCGCCCGCCTCGGGGGGCAAGGTGAGCAGTTCTTC.

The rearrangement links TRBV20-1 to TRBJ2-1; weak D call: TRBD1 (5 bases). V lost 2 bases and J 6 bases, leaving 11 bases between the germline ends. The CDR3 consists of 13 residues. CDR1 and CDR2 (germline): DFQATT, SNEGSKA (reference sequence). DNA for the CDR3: TGCAGTGCTAGAAGGCAGGGTGCCAATGAGCAGTTCTTC. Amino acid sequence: CSARRQGANEQFF.

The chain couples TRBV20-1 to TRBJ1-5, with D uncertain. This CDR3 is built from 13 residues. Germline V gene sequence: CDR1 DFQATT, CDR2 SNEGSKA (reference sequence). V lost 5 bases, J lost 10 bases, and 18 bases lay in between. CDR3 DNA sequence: TGCAGTGCTCTAGACGCGGCGGTCAGCCCCCAGCATTTT. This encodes CSALDAAVSPQHF.

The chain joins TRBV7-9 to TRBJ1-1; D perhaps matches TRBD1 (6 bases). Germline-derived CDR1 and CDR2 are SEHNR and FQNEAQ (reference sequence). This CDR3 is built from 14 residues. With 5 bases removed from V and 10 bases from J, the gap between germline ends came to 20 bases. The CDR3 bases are TGTGCCAGCAGCCCGCTGGGACAAATACACGGAGCTTTCTTT. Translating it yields CASSPLGQIHGAFF.

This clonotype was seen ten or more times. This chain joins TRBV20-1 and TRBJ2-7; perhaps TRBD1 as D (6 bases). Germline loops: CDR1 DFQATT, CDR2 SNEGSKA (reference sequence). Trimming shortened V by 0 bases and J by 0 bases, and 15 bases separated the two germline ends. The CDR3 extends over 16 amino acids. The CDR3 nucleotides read TGCAGTGCTAGAGAACAGGGAAACCAATACTCCTACGAGCAGTACTTC. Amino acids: CSAREQGNQYSYEQYF.

DNA for the CDR3: TGTGCCACTTGGGTCCGGGCCTCGGTCACTGAAGCTTTCTTT. Translation: CATWVRASVTEAFF. The chain employs TRBV6-6 and TRBJ1-1, with D uncertain. The CDR3 is made up of 14 amino acids. Germline V gene data show CDR1 as MNHNY and CDR2 as SVGAGI (reference sequence). V lost 10 bases and J lost 4, with 19 bases in between.

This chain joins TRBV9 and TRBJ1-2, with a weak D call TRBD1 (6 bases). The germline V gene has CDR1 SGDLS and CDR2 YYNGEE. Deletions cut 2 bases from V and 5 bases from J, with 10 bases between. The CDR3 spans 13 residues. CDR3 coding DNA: TGTGCCAGCAGCGTCATACAGGGATATGGCTACACCTTC. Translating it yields CASSVIQGYGYTF.

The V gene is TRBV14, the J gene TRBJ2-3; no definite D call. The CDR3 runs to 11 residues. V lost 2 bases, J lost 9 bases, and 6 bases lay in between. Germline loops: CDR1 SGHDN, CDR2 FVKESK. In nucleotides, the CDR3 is TGTGCCAGCAGCCAAATGTGGACGCAGTATTTT. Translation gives CASSQMWTQYF.

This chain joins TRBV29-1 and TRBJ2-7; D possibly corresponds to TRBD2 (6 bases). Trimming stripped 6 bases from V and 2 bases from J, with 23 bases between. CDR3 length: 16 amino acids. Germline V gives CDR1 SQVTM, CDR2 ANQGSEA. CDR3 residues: CSVELQKAGDTYEQYF. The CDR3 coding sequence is TGCAGCGTCGAATTACAGAAAGCGGGTGATACCTACGAGCAGTACTTC.

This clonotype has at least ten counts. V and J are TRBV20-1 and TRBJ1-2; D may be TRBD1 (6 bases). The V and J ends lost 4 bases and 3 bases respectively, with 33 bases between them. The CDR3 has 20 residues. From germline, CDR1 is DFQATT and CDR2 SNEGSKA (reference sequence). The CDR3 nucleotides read TGCAGTGCTACCTCAACTACAGCACAGGGAGAGCGGGTATGGGACTATGGCTACACCTTC. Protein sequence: CSATSTTAQGERVWDYGYTF.

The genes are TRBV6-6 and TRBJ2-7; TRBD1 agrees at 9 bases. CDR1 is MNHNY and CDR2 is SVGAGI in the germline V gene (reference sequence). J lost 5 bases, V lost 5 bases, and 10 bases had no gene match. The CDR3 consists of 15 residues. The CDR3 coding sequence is TGTGCCAGCAGTCCACAGGGGGCTATTCCCGACGAGCAGTACTTC. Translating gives CASSPQGAIPDEQYF.